This entry is about one TCR beta chain. What it recognizes is unknown. Additional DNA sequences in this sample encode the identical CDR3. The sample comes from a study of shared clonotypes between healthy human individuals. TCRdb keeps only in-frame clones here, not all; method: immunoSEQ multiplex PCR. The sample includes over a million clones, around 82% of them seen just once. General study points: Shared clonotypes across all four donors exceeded non-shared ones in generation probability.

Germline lookup yields CDR1 SEHNR and CDR2 FQNEAQ (reference sequence). CDR3 length: 12 amino acids. The ends were cut back, 3 bases at V and 11 bases at J, with 13 bases in the middle. Every donor, a Caucasian adult, lived in Nashville, Tennessee. A CD45RA-negative memory subset and a CD45RA+ naive subset were separated from the CD4+ cells. The sample taken for sequencing was memory CD4+ T cells from PBMCs. The subset denotes: CD45RA-negative fraction. The chain recombines TRBV7-9 with TRBJ1-2; tentatively, D is TRBD1 (5 bases). This TCR was recovered from a man aged 18 to 29 in good health. Some clones in this sample may be carry-over from other donors' samples. The CDR3 DNA reads TGTGCCAGCAGCTTCTCCCAGGGAGGGTACACCTTC. It specifies CASSFSQGGYTF.